The present TCR beta chain was sequenced within a study of blood T cell repertoires in COVID-19 (dated by TCRdb to the early 2020s). The study in broad terms: Collaborator samples came from the United States, Italy and Spain and covered acute and convalescent phases of COVID-19. The material from the prospective study consisted of cDNA or gDNA derived from T cells, B-cell-depleted T cells, or PBMCs. The dataset comprised deeply sampled blood TCRbeta repertoires from subjects exposed to, actively infected with, or recovered from COVID-19. The repertoires were made available in a free public database intended to serve as a resource for research on the immune response to SARS-CoV-2. The samples were drawn from the first 160 participants of the ongoing ImmuneRACE study and from some 1,300 subjects provided by 6 global collaborators. Nearly every sample came with metadata listing a de-identified subject ID, COVID-19 status, age in years and sex. Where available, HLA class I and class II types were obtained from metadata supplied by the sample provider rather than from assay-based typing.

What the research found in general, with its limitations: The amount of clinical and demographic metadata varied by source and participant and was provided uncurated.

Comment on this clone: Its antigen target is currently unknown. The input lacks base qualities; no much larger clone sits a single base away.

The collaborating institutions used their own protocols to collect whole blood in K2EDTA tubes. Collaborator samples were shipped for TCRbeta analysis as frozen whole blood, isolated PBMCs, or DNA extracted from either sample type. The germline V gene (reference sequence) supplies CDR1 SEHNR and CDR2 FQNEAQ. The CDR3 spans 14 residues, from the cysteine through the phenylalanine. Only CDR3 DNA is held: 42 bases, read in frame from base 1. The V end gives up 4 bases and the J end 5 bases, leaving 6 bases in the junction not matched to a gene. TCRbeta CDR3 regions were amplified from genomic DNA by means of the immunoSEQ Assay, a bias-controlled multiplex PCR. Per the authors' processing: The number of nucleated cells in each sample was estimated from the amplification of reference gene primers within the assay. To quantify the absolute abundance of each unique TCRbeta CDR3 rearrangement, sequence reads were collapsed and filtered. For each sample, productive Simpson clonality was calculated by taking the square root of Simpson's diversity index across productive rearrangements. TCRdb took over this immuneACCESS table, retaining in-frame rearrangements with V and J assigned. Such tables are incomplete; in checked studies, under half of the missing clones stem from an unresolved V gene, and the remainder is unexplained. V and J calls and clone size come straight from that table; D and trimming were deduced from the DNA. This sample comprises about 150,000 clones, roughly nine tenths of them detected only once. The ten biggest clones cover 0.5% to 0.6% of the sample.

The V and J genes are TRBV7-9 and TRBJ1-1; 8 bases in the middle match TRBD1. The clonotype was recovered from a man in his fifties with acute or convalescent COVID-19. Sequenced input: peripheral blood. CDR3 protein: CASSSTQGATEAFF. The bases read TGTGCCAGCAGCTCTACGCAGGGGGCGACTGAAGCTTTCTTT. With the rest looked up from the reference TRBV7-9 and TRBJ1-1 genes rather than sequenced, the full variable domain is DTGVSQNPRHKITKRGQNVTFRCDPISEHNRLYWYRQTLGQGPEFLTYFQNEAQLEKSRLLSDRFSAERPKGSFSTLEIQRTEQGDSAMYLCASSSTQGATEAFFGQGTRLTVV.